What follows are 7 T cell receptor beta chains derived from one specimen sequenced in a study of a mutant IDH1 vaccine in newly diagnosed glioma. Clones were sequenced by immunoSEQ multiplex PCR, and TCRdb holds only the in-frame ones, with some missing. The table has tens of thousands of clones, 65% to 85% seen once. Time point described: baseline, week 1 (first vaccination visit). Treatment meaning: pre-vaccination baseline after standard-of-care therapy. The starting material was peripheral blood mononuclear cells (PBMCs), obtained from a glioma patient treated with radiotherapy, temozolomide or both. The origin of the receptors is a woman younger than 30 with glioma. Some clones in this sample may be carry-over from other donors' samples.

V is TRBV9 and J is TRBJ1-1; D possibly corresponds to TRBD1 (5 bases). The V end lost 4 bases, the J end lost 2 bases, and 15 bases lay between the germline ends. The CDR3 spans 15 residues. Germline CDR1 SGDLS, CDR2 YYNGEE. DNA of the CDR3: TGTGCCAGCAGCCCCCAATGGAGGGGAAACACTGAAGCTTTCTTT. Protein sequence: CASSPQWRGNTEAFF.

This clone was picked up a small number of times. The chain combines TRBV11-2 with TRBJ2-7, with D possibly being TRBD1 (6 bases). CDR1 is SGHAT, CDR2 FQNNGV, per germline. There are 15 residues in the CDR3. Trimming stripped 5 bases from V and 4 bases from J, with 18 bases between. Written as DNA, the CDR3 is TGTGCCAGCAGCCCTTACAGGGCCAGAGGGTACGAGCAGTACTTC. It translates to CASSPYRARGYEQYF.

Only one count was recorded for this clone. J is TRBJ2-7 and V is TRBV5-4; D is ambiguous. Germline CDR1 is SGHNT and CDR2 is YYREEE (reference sequence). The CDR3 covers 14 residues. Trimming removed 0 bases at V and 2 bases at J, with 9 bases between. The CDR3 bases are TGTGCCAGCAGCTTGGGAAGGACCCCCTACGAGCAGTACTTC. This codes for CASSLGRTPYEQYF.

The V call is TRBV2, the J call TRBJ2-7, with unresolved D. CDR3 length: 17 residues. CDR1 and CDR2 (germline): SNHLY, FYNNEI. V was shortened by 7 bases and J by 1 base, with 23 bases between the two germline ends. This chain's CDR3 is CASTERLPILTSYEQYF. As DNA, the CDR3 is TGTGCCAGCACGGAAAGACTCCCTATCCTCACATCCTACGAGCAGTACTTC.

The chain carries TRBV10-2 and TRBJ1-2; D is ambiguous. The CDR3 length is 14 residues. V was shortened by 7 bases and J by 2 bases, with 14 bases between the two germline ends. Germline CDR1 is WSHSY and CDR2 is SAAADI. In DNA, the CDR3 is TGCGCCAGCACCGAAATCGCCAGGAACTATGGCTACACCTTC. This codes for CASTEIARNYGYTF.

CDR3 sequence: CASSPGQSSYEQYF. CDR3 in DNA: TGCGCCAGCAGCCCCGGACAGAGCTCCTACGAGCAGTACTTC. J is TRBJ2-7 and V is TRBV5-1, with D possibly TRBD1 on 6 matching bases. The CDR3 covers 14 residues. V lost 4 bases and J lost 0, with 11 bases in between. Per germline, CDR1 SGHRS and CDR2 YFSETQ.

The chain combines TRBV7-9 with TRBJ1-3; D is undetermined. CDR3 length equals 15 residues. CDR1 is SEHNR, CDR2 FQNEAQ, per germline (reference sequence). V was trimmed by 5 bases and J by 1 base, leaving 12 bases between them. CDR3 amino acids: CASSPRRPSGNTIYF. Here the CDR3 DNA reads TGTGCCAGCAGCCCACGGCGTCCATCTGGAAACACCATATATTTT.